This T cell receptor (beta chain) was recovered during a study of long-term antiretroviral therapy in people with HIV. About the study: Earliest sampling preceded the 2015 immediate-ART recommendation by about a decade.

Points on this clone: Its antigen is unidentified.

Researchers secured at least one pre-ART and at least two post-ART PBMC samples from each donor. Study-wide findings and caveats: It was observed that HIV repertoires exhibited narrower CDR3 length ranges than controls. Subsequent to ART, diversity was augmented yet persisted below that of transplant donor controls.

Trimming left V 0 bases short and J 5 bases short, with 11 bases between. There are 14 residues in the CDR3. Germline CDR1 and CDR2: SGHRS and YFSETQ. With survey level as its setting, the immunoSEQ assay was v3.0. Some clones are missing from TCRdb's copy, which holds only in-frame ones; the method was immunoSEQ multiplex PCR. The table has tens of thousands of clones, roughly 80% seen once. The receptor was isolated from a woman in her 30s with HIV. J is TRBJ1-1 and V is TRBV5-1; the D gene is possibly TRBD1 (5 bases). The starting material was unsorted PBMCs, obtained 0.2 years after starting antiretroviral therapy. The CDR3 reads CASSLAGGITEAFF. Here the CDR3 DNA reads TGCGCCAGCAGCTTGGCCGGGGGTATTACTGAAGCTTTCTTT.